The clone carrying this T cell receptor beta chain has a single count. Primers used in a second PCR of roughly 6 to 12 cycles were a sample-barcoded 5' primer and a J-beta primer mix. One entry per CDR3 protein results from TCRdb running MiXCR on the 5' RACE reads. The sample includes 1.5 million to 2 million distinct CDR3 sequences, approximately 30% of them seen just once. Per germline, CDR1 SGHVS and CDR2 FNYEAQ. The length of the CDR3 is 15 residues. The V end lost 1 base, the J end lost 0 bases, and 9 bases lay between the germline ends. The data originate from a study of blood T cells in healthy people across ages.

This TCR was recovered from a woman aged 25-40 years in good health. The chain recombines TRBV7-6 with TRBJ1-1; D ambiguous. What was sequenced was blood. CDR3 amino acids: CASSLGREVNTEAFF. The CDR3 nucleotides read TGTGCCAGCAGCTTAGGGAGGGAGGTGAACACTGAAGCTTTCTTT. Variable domain in full (rest from reference TRBV7-6 and TRBJ1-1): GAGVSQSPRYKVTKRGQDVALRCDPISGHVSLYWYRQALGQGPEFLTYFNYEAQQDKSGLPNDRFSAERPEGSISTLTIQRTEQRDSAMYRCASSLGREVNTEAFFGQGTRLTVV.